The next 20 T cell receptor beta chains were all read from a single sample in a study of vaccination and CD4 T cells after COVID-19. At the Johns Hopkins FTIC core, DNA taken from cultured CD4+ T cells was sequenced by way of the Oncomine TCR Beta short-read assay. MiXCR was run by TCRdb on the PCR reads, yielding one entry per CDR3 protein. The sample has under 9,500 distinct CDR3 sequences, approximately 52% seen once; the top ten hold more than 15%. Their antigen targets remain unknown. Treatment noted: roughly 10-day PBMC culture with coronavirus spike peptide pools or control peptides (ViraFEST assay). The source material was CD4+ T cells from blood, cultured in vitro. The origin of the receptors is a human donor who had recovered from COVID-19.

The chain joins TRBV7-9 to TRBJ1-1; a weak D match, TRBD1 (5 bases). Trimming removed 6 bases from V and 1 base from J, with 12 bases in between. The CDR3 runs to 14 residues. CDR1 SEHNR and CDR2 FQNEAQ come from the germline V gene (reference sequence). The CDR3 region is CASSPGPRNTEAFF. For the CDR3, the DNA is TGTGCCAGCAGTCCGGGACCCCGGAACACTGAAGCTTTCTTT.

This clonotype was detected only a few times. The chain recombines TRBV20-1 with TRBJ1-5; the D is unclear. The CDR3 is 15 amino acids. Deletions cut 8 bases from V and 0 bases from J, with 17 bases between. Germline loops: CDR1 DFQATT, CDR2 SNEGSKA (reference sequence). The CDR3 nucleotides read TGCAGTACCTCCACGGATTTGGATAGCAATCAGCCCCAGCATTTT. It yields the protein CSTSTDLDSNQPQHF.

This chain links TRBV7-3 with TRBJ2-3, with D possibly being TRBD1 (10 bases). The V gene's germline CDR1 is SGHTA and CDR2 FQGTGA. V was clipped by 5 bases and J by 2 bases, with 29 bases between them. The CDR3 has 20 residues. CDR3 loop: CASSRQGAKRAGGATDTQYF. DNA of the CDR3: TGTGCCAGCAGCCGACAGGGGGCAAAAAGAGCGGGGGGAGCCACAGATACGCAGTATTTT.

This clonotype was detected a few times. This chain connects TRBV4-1 to TRBJ1-1, with D possibly being TRBD1 (5 bases). V shed 3 bases and J shed 0 bases, with 17 bases lying between them. From germline, CDR1 is MGHRA and CDR2 YSYEKL. The length of the CDR3 is 17 residues. The CDR3 DNA reads as TGCGCCAGCAGCCAGGGACTTCTCGGGGCAATGAACACTGAAGCTTTCTTT. Residues: CASSQGLLGAMNTEAFF.

The chain is built from TRBV7-2 and TRBJ2-2; D tentatively fits TRBD1 or TRBD2 (5 bases each). The CDR3 covers 15 residues. V was cut by 5 bases and J by 1 base, with 11 bases left in between. CDR1 and CDR2 (germline): SGHTA, FQGNSA. The CDR3 region is CASSPLGRNTGELFF. CDR3 DNA sequence: TGTGCCAGCAGCCCGCTGGGACGGAACACCGGGGAGCTGTTTTTT. Together with reference TRBV7-2 and TRBJ2-2, the CDR3 gives the full variable domain: GAGVSQSPSNKVTEKGKDVELRCDPISGHTALYWYRQSLGQGLEFLIYFQGNSAPDKSGLPSDRFSAERTGGSVSTLTIQRTQQEDSAVYLCASSPLGRNTGELFFGEGSRLTVL.

This clonotype was picked up a small number of times. J is TRBJ2-3 and V is TRBV7-2, with 10 bases that match TRBD2. CDR1 and CDR2 (germline): SGHTA, FQGNSA. V was clipped by 5 bases and J by 4 bases; unmatched bases: 12. The CDR3 contains 17 residues. The CDR3 spells CASSLSSGGAGADTQYF. In DNA form, the CDR3 reads TGTGCCAGCAGCCTATCCAGCGGGGGGGCCGGAGCAGATACGCAGTATTTT. The full variable domain, in which reference TRBV7-2 and TRBJ2-3 provide the parts outside the CDR3, is GAGVSQSPSNKVTEKGKDVELRCDPISGHTALYWYRQSLGQGLEFLIYFQGNSAPDKSGLPSDRFSAERTGGSVSTLTIQRTQQEDSAVYLCASSLSSGGAGADTQYFGPGTRLTVL.

In this sample, this clonotype turned up a few times. The chain combines TRBV15 with TRBJ1-2; possibly TRBD1 for D (5 bases). V was clipped by 3 bases and J by 8 bases, with 10 bases between them. This CDR3 is built from 12 residues. Germline V gene lookup returns CDR1 LNHNV and CDR2 YYDKDF (reference sequence). Here the CDR3 DNA reads TGTGCCACCAGCAGGGGGGACGCAGGCTACACCTTC. Encoded protein: CATSRGDAGYTF.

This clonotype was detected a few times. The chain carries TRBV2 and TRBJ1-5; D remains ambiguous. Germline CDR1 is SNHLY and CDR2 is FYNNEI. This CDR3 comprises 17 residues. Trimming removed 0 bases from V and 1 base from J, with 13 bases in between. CDR3 DNA: TGTGCCAGCAGTGAAGCACTCTCCCCGAGCAGCAATCAGCCCCAGCATTTT. This codes for CASSEALSPSSNQPQHF.

A few counts support this clonotype. The gene calls are TRBV27 and TRBJ2-3; 7 nucleotides match TRBD1. CDR3 length: 16 amino acids. Trimming cost V 4 bases and J 5 bases; bases outside gene matches: 12. The germline V gene encodes CDR1 MNHEY and CDR2 SMNVEV (reference sequence). CDR3 sequence (DNA): TGTGCCAGCAGTTCCTTCATTGGGACAGTTGGAGATACGCAGTATTTT. Encoded protein: CASSSFIGTVGDTQYF.

This clonotype was observed a handful of times. The rearrangement joins TRBV12-3 or TRBV12-4 to TRBJ1-2, with D possibly being TRBD1 (6 bases). V lost 1 base and J 14 bases, leaving 17 bases between the germline ends. The CDR3 length is 13 residues. The CDR3 DNA reads TGTGCCAGCAGTTTAGTTGGGGGCAGTGAAGAGACCTTC. Protein: CASSLVGGSEETF.

CDR3 region: CASSEIRPTNTGELFF. CDR3 in DNA: TGTGCCAGCAGTGAAATAAGGCCCACGAACACCGGGGAGCTGTTTTTT. The chain couples TRBV2 to TRBJ2-2, with D uncertain. The germline V gene encodes CDR1 SNHLY and CDR2 FYNNEI. Trimming left V 2 bases short and J 0 bases short, with 10 bases between. This CDR3 is 16 amino acids long.

This clonotype has only a few counts. The chain uses TRBV20-1 and TRBJ1-5; D gene ambiguous. The ends were cut back, 0 bases at V and 2 bases at J, with 11 bases in the middle. CDR1 and CDR2 from the germline V gene are DFQATT and SNEGSKA (reference sequence). The CDR3 has 15 residues. The CDR3 coding sequence is TGCAGTGCTAGAGAACCCGGTGGGGGCAATCAGCCCCAGCATTTT. Protein: CSAREPGGGNQPQHF.

Only a few counts were recorded for this clonotype. The CDR3 region is CASSKEQGNTEAFF. In DNA, the CDR3 is TGTGCCAGCAGCAAAGAGCAGGGTAACACTGAAGCTTTCTTT. The gene calls are TRBV21-1 and TRBJ1-1; the DNA was not compared with TRBD1, the D call given in the table. TRBV21-1 is flagged as a pseudogene. The length of the CDR3 is 14 residues.

The chain is built from TRBV4-1 and TRBJ1-5, with TRBD1 identical over 8 bases. Germline V CDR1 and CDR2: MGHRA, YSYEKL. This CDR3 region has 16 residues. V gave up 2 bases and J gave up 10 bases; unmatched junction bases: 13. CDR3 nucleotide sequence: TGCGCCAGCAGCCAATCGGAGGTCAGGGGGCAGAGACCCCAGCATTTT. It translates to CASSQSEVRGQRPQHF.

This chain joins TRBV27 and TRBJ2-2; TRBD1 matches at 7 bases. J gave up 6 bases and V 4 bases, and 5 bases lay outside the gene matches. Looked up from germline, CDR1 is MNHEY and CDR2 is SMNVEV (reference sequence). The CDR3 runs to 14 residues. The CDR3 spells CASSWSTGSGELFF. The DNA of the CDR3 is TGTGCCAGCAGTTGGTCGACAGGGTCCGGGGAGCTGTTTTTT.

V and J are TRBV29-1 and TRBJ2-3, with D hard to call. Trimming pared 4 bases from V and 3 bases from J, leaving 8 bases between. The CDR3 consists of 12 residues. Germline V gene lookup returns CDR1 SQVTM and CDR2 ANQGSEA. CDR3 in amino acids: CSVAGLTDTQYF. For the CDR3, the DNA is TGCAGCGTTGCGGGTTTGACAGATACGCAGTATTTT.

There are a few counts of this clonotype. The chain joins TRBV28 to TRBJ1-5; the D gene is possibly TRBD1 (5 bases). The CDR3 loop spans 13 amino acids. The V end lost 3 bases, the J end lost 6 bases, and 9 bases lay between the germline ends. Per germline, CDR1 MDHEN and CDR2 SYDVKM. The CDR3 region is CASSLGGSQPQHF. The DNA of the CDR3 is TGTGCCAGCAGTTTGGGGGGTAGTCAGCCCCAGCATTTT.

This chain connects TRBV4-2 to TRBJ1-4; D call uncertain. CDR3 length equals 17 residues. Deletions cut 1 base from V and 6 bases from J, with 18 bases between. CDR1 LGHNA and CDR2 YNFKEQ come from the germline V gene. The CDR3: CASSQANSGRWDEKLFF. CDR3 nucleotides: TGTGCCAGCAGCCAAGCTAACTCCGGGAGATGGGATGAAAAACTGTTTTTT.

This clonotype came up a few times. J is TRBJ2-1 and V is TRBV20-1; D remains ambiguous. CDR3 length: 14 residues. V was pared by 0 bases and J by 3 bases, with 9 bases between. The germline CDR1 and CDR2 sequences are DFQATT and SNEGSKA (reference sequence). The CDR3 nucleotides are TGCAGTGCTAGAGAGCGGCCCAGCTACAATGAGCAGTTCTTC. Translating gives CSARERPSYNEQFF.

This chain joins TRBV7-9 and TRBJ2-5; 8 positions agree with TRBD2. CDR3 length: 17 residues. V shed 1 base, J shed 5 bases, and the junction held 12 bases outside the gene matches. In germline, CDR1 is SEHNR, CDR2 FQNEAQ (reference sequence). This CDR3 is CASSLVDFGLAEETQYF. The CDR3, as DNA: TGTGCCAGCAGCTTAGTGGATTTCGGACTAGCCGAGGAGACCCAGTACTTC.